A single sample is the source of the 14 T cell receptor beta chains below, sequenced in a study of graft-versus-host responses after intestinal transplantation. The data were produced by immunoSEQ multiplex PCR, yet TCRdb's version contains in-frame clones alone and is incomplete. The sample shows some 130,000 clones, approximately 92% of them seen only once. Their recognized antigens are unknown. The sequencing used unstimulated CD4+ T cells sorted from spleen or lymph node cells, collected before intestinal transplant. These receptors all stem from a human donor who received an intestinal transplant.

CDR3 sequence: CASSVAPGRRNGYTF. Written as DNA, the CDR3 is TGTGCCAGCAGCGTAGCCCCAGGGCGCAGAAATGGCTACACCTTC. This rearrangement joins TRBV9 to TRBJ1-2, with D possibly matching TRBD1 (5 bases). Trimming left V 0 bases short and J 6 bases short, with 15 bases between. CDR1 and CDR2 from the germline V gene are SGDLS and YYNGEE. The CDR3 runs to 15 residues.

This chain links TRBV6-1 with TRBJ1-1, with a possible D match to TRBD1 (5 bases). V lost 1 base, J lost 14 bases, and 17 bases lay in between. Germline V gene sequence: CDR1 MNHNS, CDR2 SASEGT. The CDR3 consists of 13 residues. The CDR3 nucleotides read TGTGCCAGCAGTGAAGTCCAAGACAGTCGATGCTTCTTT. Translated, it gives CASSEVQDSRCFF.

The J gene is TRBJ1-2, the V gene TRBV13, with D hard to call. Germline V CDR1 and CDR2: PRHDT, FYEKMQ (reference sequence). The CDR3 consists of 14 residues. The V gene lost 2 bases and the J gene lost 4 bases, with 11 bases spanning the gap. CDR3 in amino acids: CASSLRGILYGYTF. CDR3 bases: TGTGCCAGCAGCTTAAGAGGGATTCTCTATGGCTACACCTTC.

The rearrangement uses TRBV30 and TRBJ2-3; maybe TRBD2 (5 bases). Germline V gene sequence: CDR1 GTSNPN, CDR2 SVGIG (reference sequence). The CDR3 is 15 residues long. The V end lost 1 base, the J end lost 0 bases, and 11 bases lay between the germline ends. The CDR3 DNA follows: TGTGCCTGGAGTGGGAGCGGTCTTAGCACAGATACGCAGTATTTT. Its protein is CAWSGSGLSTDTQYF.

The V and J genes are TRBV6-5 and TRBJ2-7; D is uncertain. CDR3 length: 14 amino acids. V shed 0 bases and J shed 4 bases, with 10 bases lying between them. CDR1 and CDR2 (germline): MNHEY, SVGAGI. As DNA, the CDR3 is TGTGCCAGCAGTTACTCGTACATAGGGTACGAGCAGTACTTC. Protein sequence: CASSYSYIGYEQYF.

This chain links TRBV11-2 with TRBJ1-3; 8 positions agree with TRBD1. Germline assignment: CDR1 SGHAT and CDR2 FQNNGV. This CDR3 has 14 amino acids. V was clipped by 5 bases and J by 7 bases; unmatched bases: 7. The CDR3: CASSPRTGYNTIYF. The CDR3 DNA reads TGTGCCAGCAGCCCCCGGACAGGGTACAACACCATATATTTT.

The rearrangement links TRBV29-1 to TRBJ2-5; TRBD2 might be the D (6 bases). The CDR3 runs 12 residues. With 7 bases removed from V and 3 bases from J, the gap between germline ends came to 12 bases. Germline lookup yields CDR1 SQVTM and CDR2 ANQGSEA. CDR3 sequence reads: CSGGTAKETQYF. The CDR3, as DNA: TGCAGCGGAGGGACTGCAAAAGAGACCCAGTACTTC.

The chain combines TRBV7-3 with TRBJ2-1, with 14 bases aligning to TRBD2. The CDR3 consists of 15 residues. V dropped 5 bases and J dropped 3; count of bases not matched to a gene: 0. CDR1 and CDR2 (germline): SGHTA, FQGTGA. The CDR3 DNA follows: TGTGCCAGCAGCGGGACTAGCGGGAGCTACAATGAGCAGTTCTTC. Its translation is CASSGTSGSYNEQFF.

A word on this clone: At one of its ends the junction is not consistent with the germline gene, which may arise from a read error. The rearrangement uses TRBV29-1 and TRBJ2-2; D is perhaps TRBD2 (6 bases). The germline V gene encodes CDR1 SQVTM and CDR2 ANQGSEA. The length of the CDR3 is 14 residues. The CDR3 region has the DNA TGCAGCGTGGAAGGCAGCGGGCACACCGGGGAGCTGTTTTTT. It specifies CSVEGSGHTGELFF.

The rearrangement uses TRBV4-1 and TRBJ2-1; TRBD2 is a possible D gene (5 bases). The CDR3 covers 16 residues. Germline V gene sequence: CDR1 MGHRA, CDR2 YSYEKL. V shed 4 bases and J shed 0 bases, with 13 bases lying between them. The CDR3, as DNA: TGCGCCAGCAGCCGGGAGAGCACAAGCTCCTACAATGAGCAGTTCTTC. Protein sequence: CASSRESTSSYNEQFF.

This rearrangement joins TRBV7-3 to TRBJ2-1, with TRBD2 matching over 11 bases. This CDR3 is 15 amino acids long. V dropped 5 bases and J dropped 3; count of bases not matched to a gene: 3. Germline assignment: CDR1 SGHTA and CDR2 FQGTGA. DNA for the CDR3: TGTGCCAGCAGCCCTGGGACTAGCGGCTACAATGAGCAGTTCTTC. It is translated as CASSPGTSGYNEQFF.

The gene calls are TRBV6-1 and TRBJ1-1, with 9 nucleotides matching TRBD1. V was clipped by 6 bases and J by 8 bases; unmatched bases: 10. Germline CDR1 MNHNS, CDR2 SASEGT. This CDR3 spans 14 amino acids. CDR3 loop: CASSDPGTGREAFF. CDR3 DNA: TGTGCCAGCAGCGATCCTGGGACAGGGAGGGAAGCTTTCTTT.

The CDR3 region has the DNA TGTGCCAGCAGCTCGTTGTATGAGACCCAGTACTTC. It encodes CASSSLYETQYF. This rearrangement joins TRBV11-2 to TRBJ2-5; no clear D. Trimming pared 4 bases from V and 5 bases from J, leaving 8 bases between. The germline CDR1 and CDR2 sequences are SGHAT and FQNNGV. The CDR3 is made up of 12 amino acids.

The rearrangement uses TRBV5-1 and TRBJ2-7, with a weak D call TRBD1 (5 bases). Trimming took 4 bases from V and 2 from J, leaving 16 bases between them. CDR3 size: 15 residues. Germline V CDR1 and CDR2: SGHRS, YFSETQ. CDR3 sequence (DNA): TGCGCCAGCAGCCCGGGCCTAGGGGAAACCTACGAGCAGTACTTC. Its translation: CASSPGLGETYEQYF.